This TCR beta chain was sequenced during a study of spatial heterogeneity in lung cancer (dated by TCRdb to between 2018 and 2020). Context from the whole study: The donors were 70 or so patients from the lung TRACERx cohort who had early-stage, untreated non-small cell lung cancer. Follow-up PBMC samples were sequenced whenever the samples were available, and the median time to follow-up was about 22 months after resection. Beta-chain transcripts were consistently detected in greater numbers than alpha-chain transcripts, which likely reflected higher beta-chain transcript abundance. In the raw uncorrected reads, each unique combination of TCR and UMI appeared on average more than ten times. In non-small cell lung cancer, the study quantitatively compared TCR alpha and beta repertoires across several tumor regions, matched nontumor lung, and blood. TCR repertoire features were related to nonsynonymous mutation counts determined by whole-exome sequencing of tumor tissue. At surgery, both alpha and beta chains were TCR-sequenced in about 200 tumor regions, roughly 64 matched nontumor lung samples and around 50 PBMC samples. Broad study findings and their caveats: Additional single-cell paired TCR alpha and beta sequencing was considered necessary to confirm, at a functional level, the hypothesis that regional TCRs recognize regional mutations. Comparisons of baseline and follow-up blood repertoires included only 14 patients. Ubiquitous expanded tumor TCRs were found in blood more often at tumor resection than at routine follow-up.

This specimen's time point label, interpreted: blood at routine non-recurrence follow-up after resection. TCR sequencing used whole RNA extracted from tumor and nontumor lung tissue, or from cryopreserved PBMC samples, without cell sorting. Only patients with enough RNA available from two or more tumor regions were chosen for TCR sequencing. CDR1 and CDR2 are drawn from the germline V gene: SNHLY, FYNNEI. V is pruned by 2 bases and J by 6 bases, leaving 12 bases of the junction without a gene match. Inclusive of the bounding cysteine and phenylalanine, the CDR3 is 18 residues long. Only the CDR3 part of the read is kept: 54 bases, read in frame from the first base. Libraries came from 5' RACE. Sequencing was performed on a NextSeq 500. In the TCR library protocol, a unique molecular identifier was attached to each TCR cDNA molecule so that PCR and sequencing errors could be corrected. From the authors' description of their analysis: TCR identification, UMI-based error correction and CDR3 extraction were performed with Decombinator tools. Expanded TCRs were defined as those above a frequency of 2 per 1,000, corresponding to the top 1% of the tumor frequency distribution. Renyi diversity was computed with the R vegan package after each repertoire had been subsampled 100 times to 5,000 TCRs. CDR3 similarity networks were built from amino acid triplet string-kernel similarity, with CDR3s being connected when pairwise similarity was above 0.82. In-frame beta chains were kept once TCRdb had trimmed the public reads at Q25 with fastp and called clones with MiXCR. Entries are consolidated by CDR3 protein sequence, retaining the most common genes and DNA. The V and J calls and clone size come from TCRdb's table, not from the authors' own analysis. This sample has about 120,000 distinct CDR3 sequences in its table, and roughly a tenth of those were observed once. 20% to 25% of the sample is taken by the ten largest.

On this clonotype: Its antigen remains unidentified. Base qualities are not at hand, and no much larger clone is one base apart.

The clonotype originates from a female donor with early-stage non-small cell lung cancer. The rearranged segments are TRBV2 and TRBJ2-5; TRBD2 aligns with 13 central bases. The sample here was PBMCs, taken at follow-up. The CDR3 here reads CASSESGLAGTGRKTQYF. The DNA sequence is TGTGCCAGCAGTGAATCGGGACTAGCGGGAACCGGCCGAAAGACCCAGTACTTC.